This T cell receptor beta chain is drawn from a study of blood T cell repertoires in COVID-19. Germline loops: CDR1 SGHDT, CDR2 YYEEEE. After removal of 3 bases from V and 1 base from J, the junction contained 3 bases not matched to a gene. The CDR3 has 15 amino acids. Clones were read by immunoSEQ multiplex PCR, and TCRdb kept only the in-frame ones, dropping some. The table includes nearly 70,000 clones, roughly 80% detected once. Source material: peripheral blood. This chain links TRBV5-6 with TRBJ2-3; 9 bases match TRBD2. The clonotype was recovered from a woman aged 80 or over with acute or convalescent COVID-19. The CDR3 loop is CASSSAGGRTDTQYF. The CDR3 bases are TGTGCCAGCAGCTCTGCGGGGGGGCGCACAGATACGCAGTATTTT.